Presented here are 28 T cell receptor beta chains from one specimen sequenced in a study of blood T cells in healthy people across ages. Through a sample-barcoded 5' primer and a J-beta primer mix, a second PCR was run for roughly 7 to 12 cycles. TCRdb independently ran MiXCR on the 5' RACE reads; one entry per CDR3 protein. The sample carries hundreds of thousands of distinct CDR3 sequences, approximately 59% recorded once. The sequenced material came from blood. The receptors here all came from a man aged 25-45 years in good health.

V usage is TRBV28 and J usage is TRBJ2-7; the D gene could be TRBD1 or TRBD2 (5 bases each). Germline V gives CDR1 MDHEN, CDR2 SYDVKM. Trimming removed 7 bases at V and 0 bases at J, with 19 bases between. The CDR3 runs to 16 residues. The CDR3 DNA follows: TGTGCCAGCACTTCCTTAGTCGGGACGGACTCCTACGAGCAGTACTTC. Its translation: CASTSLVGTDSYEQYF.

The sample holds a few counts of this clonotype. V gene TRBV9 combines with J gene TRBJ2-1; TRBD2 matches 7 bases. V lost 3 bases to trimming and J lost 10 bases; unmatched junction nucleotides: 13. Per germline, CDR1 SGDLS and CDR2 YYNGEE. This CDR3 is 15 amino acids long. The CDR3 protein is CASSAGGGVLSEQFF. The CDR3 DNA sequence: TGTGCCAGCAGCGCCGGGGGAGGGGTGTTGAGCGAGCAGTTCTTC.

The rearrangement uses TRBV9 and TRBJ2-4; the match to TRBD2 covers 10 bases. This CDR3 has 15 residues. The V and J ends lost 4 bases and 7 bases, in that order; junction bases with no gene match: 8. Germline V CDR1 and CDR2: SGDLS, YYNGEE. CDR3 sequence: CASSIAGGILNIQYF. CDR3 in DNA: TGTGCCAGCAGCATAGCGGGGGGTATATTGAACATTCAGTACTTC. Variable domain in full (rest from reference TRBV9 and TRBJ2-4): DSGVTQTPKHLITATGQRVTLRCSPRSGDLSVYWYQQSLDQGLQFLIQYYNGEERAKGNILERFSAQQFPDLHSELNLSSLELGDSALYFCASSIAGGILNIQYFGAGTRLSVL.

The V and J genes are TRBV7-8 and TRBJ1-2; 7 bases are a match to TRBD1. The V gene end was trimmed by 5 bases and the J gene end by 7 bases; junction bases not matched to a gene: 7. Germline V gene data show CDR1 as SGHVS and CDR2 as FQNEAQ. This CDR3 has 13 residues. The CDR3 coding sequence is TGTGCCAGCAGCAGGGACAGCCTAGTTGGCTACACCTTC. Protein product: CASSRDSLVGYTF.

The rearrangement links TRBV12-3 or TRBV12-4 to TRBJ1-6; D remains ambiguous. V dropped 5 bases and J dropped 0 bases, with 8 bases sitting between them. The CDR3 has 15 residues. CDR3 DNA: TGTGCCAGCAGTGACGAGGCCTCCTATAATTCACCCCTCCACTTT. Its translation: CASSDEASYNSPLHF.

This chain links TRBV20-1 with TRBJ2-5, with unresolved D. CDR1 and CDR2 from the germline V gene are DFQATT and SNEGSKA (reference sequence). V was shortened by 0 bases and J by 5 bases, with 10 bases between the two germline ends. This CDR3 comprises 13 residues. The chain's CDR3 is CSARDLREETQYF. CDR3 bases: TGCAGTGCTAGAGACCTCAGAGAGGAGACCCAGTACTTC.

The genes are TRBV9 and TRBJ2-7; no definite D call. The length of the CDR3 is 14 residues. V lost 0 bases and J lost 5, with 12 bases in between. Germline V CDR1 and CDR2: SGDLS, YYNGEE. CDR3 amino acids: CASSVGGGLDEQYF. CDR3 sequence (DNA): TGTGCCAGCAGCGTAGGAGGCGGCCTTGACGAGCAGTACTTC.

The chain uses TRBV5-1 and TRBJ2-1, with 10 bases fitting TRBD1. This CDR3 spans 16 amino acids. The germline gives CDR1 SGHRS, CDR2 YFSETQ. V was clipped by 4 bases and J by 2 bases; unmatched bases: 6. CDR3 nucleotides: TGCGCCAGCAGCGCCGGGACAGGGGTCCCCTACAATGAGCAGTTCTTC. The encoded protein is CASSAGTGVPYNEQFF.

In its sample, this clonotype was seen once. The genes are TRBV13 and TRBJ2-5; D uncertain. The germline CDR1 and CDR2 sequences are PRHDT and FYEKMQ (reference sequence). The CDR3 runs 14 residues. The V gene lost 8 bases and the J gene lost 4 bases, with 17 bases spanning the gap. CDR3 DNA: TGTGCCAGCTCTCCCGGAATAGGGCGAGAGACCCAGTACTTC. It yields the protein CASSPGIGRETQYF.

V is TRBV28 and J is TRBJ2-1; a possible D gene is TRBD1 (6 bases). Germline lookup yields CDR1 MDHEN and CDR2 SYDVKM. The CDR3 is 15 residues long. The V and J ends lost 6 bases and 0 bases respectively, with 12 bases between them. The CDR3 DNA is TGTGCCAGCAGAGAGGGGGACAACTCCTACAATGAGCAGTTCTTC. Amino acids: CASREGDNSYNEQFF. The whole variable domain, remainder taken from reference TRBV28 and TRBJ2-1, is DVKVTQSSRYLVKRTGEKVFLECVQDMDHENMFWYRQDPGLGLRLIYFSYDVKMKEKGDIPEGYSVSREKKERFSLILESASTNQTSMYLCASREGDNSYNEQFFGPGTRLTVL.

V is TRBV6-2 or TRBV6-3 and J is TRBJ1-4, with D unresolved. Trimming took 7 bases from V and 6 from J, leaving 12 bases between them. This CDR3 has 13 amino acids. The germline V gene has CDR1 MNHEY and CDR2 SVGEGT. CDR3: CASTRERDEKLFF. The DNA of the CDR3 is TGTGCCAGCACTCGAGAACGGGATGAAAAACTGTTTTTT.

The chain is built from TRBV6-2 or TRBV6-3 and TRBJ2-7; 8 bases agree with TRBD1. CDR1 MNHEY and CDR2 SVGEGT come from the germline V gene. The CDR3 has 14 amino acids. With 6 bases clipped from V and 2 bases from J, the junction kept 6 bases outside the gene matches. CDR3 sequence: CASSTDRETYEQYF. Here the CDR3 DNA reads TGTGCCAGCAGCACGGACAGGGAAACCTACGAGCAGTACTTC.

The V call is TRBV15, the J call TRBJ1-1; D remains unclear. CDR1 LNHNV and CDR2 YYDKDF come from the germline V gene (reference sequence). This CDR3 contains 14 residues. The V end lost 3 bases, the J end lost 1 base, and 9 bases lay between the germline ends. CDR3 protein: CATSSLFGNTEAFF. The CDR3, as DNA: TGTGCCACCAGCAGTCTCTTTGGGAACACTGAAGCTTTCTTT.

This clonotype was recorded a few times. The chain recombines TRBV29-1 with TRBJ2-7, with 8 nucleotides matching TRBD1. Germline V CDR1 and CDR2: SQVTM, ANQGSEA. This CDR3 contains 12 residues. Unmatched junction bases numbered 4, after V lost 7 bases and J lost 2 bases. CDR3 loop: CSARTGPYEQYF. The CDR3 region has the DNA TGCAGCGCCCGGACAGGGCCCTACGAGCAGTACTTC.

The chain uses TRBV12-3 or TRBV12-4 and TRBJ1-2, with TRBD1 identical over 9 bases. The CDR3 spans 15 residues. The V and J ends lost 5 bases and 4 bases, in that order; junction bases with no gene match: 8. CDR3 amino acids: CASSIQGARSYGYTF. The CDR3 DNA reads TGTGCCAGCAGTATACAGGGGGCGCGGAGCTATGGCTACACCTTC.

V is TRBV20-1 and J is TRBJ2-5, with 7 nucleotides matching TRBD1. V lost 5 bases and J lost 4; bases outside the gene matches: 10. Germline CDR1 is DFQATT and CDR2 is SNEGSKA (reference sequence). There are 14 residues in the CDR3. CDR3 DNA: TGCAGTGCTCCCCTCGACAGGGCCAGAGAGACCCAGTACTTC. This gives the protein CSAPLDRARETQYF.

CDR3 loop: CASSYVTGNEQYF. The DNA of the CDR3 is TGTGCCAGCAGTTACGTTACAGGGAACGAGCAGTACTTC. The chain carries TRBV6-2 or TRBV6-3 and TRBJ2-1; a weak D match, TRBD1 (6 bases). With the DNA end fitting TRBJ2-7 better, the J assignment may be wrong. This CDR3 is 13 amino acids long. Germline-derived CDR1 and CDR2 are MNHEY and SVGEGT.

V gene TRBV2 combines with J gene TRBJ2-7; TRBD2 might be the D (5 bases). V was trimmed by 8 bases and J by 2 bases, leaving 19 bases between them. Germline V gene data show CDR1 as SNHLY and CDR2 as FYNNEI. CDR3 length: 15 residues. Here the CDR3 DNA reads TGTGCCAGCCGGGGAGAGGGTGGACCTCCCTACGAGCAGTACTTC. It translates to CASRGEGGPPYEQYF.

Notes on this clonotype: One end of the junction is discordant with germline, which a read error may explain. V is TRBV20-1 and J is TRBJ1-6; no definite D call. Germline-derived CDR1 and CDR2 are DFQATT and SNEGSKA (reference sequence). CDR3 length: 14 residues. CDR3 in DNA: TGCAGTGCTCGCCCGGCAGGACCCAATTCACCTCTCCACTTT. It is translated as CSARPAGPNSPLHF.

The V gene is TRBV7-2, the J gene TRBJ2-7; D is perhaps TRBD1 (6 bases). The CDR3 is 16 residues long. Looked up from germline, CDR1 is SGHTA and CDR2 is FQGNSA. V lost 1 base and J lost 0, with 13 bases in between. The CDR3 reads CASSLDSGASSYEQYF. The CDR3 region has the DNA TGTGCCAGCAGCTTAGATTCAGGGGCGAGCTCCTACGAGCAGTACTTC.

The chain combines TRBV7-6 with TRBJ2-7; D possibly corresponds to TRBD2 (6 bases). The CDR3 has 15 residues. Trimming stripped 1 base from V and 6 bases from J, with 16 bases between. The germline CDR1 and CDR2 sequences are SGHVS and FNYEAQ. The DNA for the CDR3 is TGTGCCAGCAGCTTAGTTACGGGACTTGGGGGCGAGCAGTACTTC. This gives the protein CASSLVTGLGGEQYF. Supplemented by reference TRBV7-6 and TRBJ2-7, the full variable domain reads GAGVSQSPRYKVTKRGQDVALRCDPISGHVSLYWYRQALGQGPEFLTYFNYEAQQDKSGLPNDRFSAERPEGSISTLTIQRTEQRDSAMYRCASSLVTGLGGEQYFGPGTRLTVT.

This sequence joins TRBV10-3 and TRBJ2-5, with D perhaps given as TRBD1 or TRBD2 (5 bases each). The germline CDR1 and CDR2 sequences are ENHRY and SYGVKD. Trimming left V 6 bases short and J 0 bases short, with 5 bases between. The CDR3 loop spans 12 amino acids. The CDR3 reads CAIRGDQETQYF. CDR3 nucleotides: TGTGCCATCAGGGGGGACCAAGAGACCCAGTACTTC.

This rearrangement joins TRBV7-9 to TRBJ2-2, with D perhaps TRBD2 (5 bases). This CDR3 is 15 amino acids long. Germline V gene sequence: CDR1 SEHNR, CDR2 FQNEAQ (reference sequence). The V and J ends lost 6 bases and 1 base respectively, with 12 bases between them. The CDR3 here is CASRFLEGNTGELFF. The CDR3 DNA reads as TGTGCCAGCAGGTTCCTCGAGGGGAACACCGGGGAGCTGTTTTTT.

This clonotype appeared a single time. The J gene is TRBJ1-5, the V gene TRBV13, with 8 bases identical to TRBD1. V shed 5 bases and J 0 bases; nucleotides not matched to a gene: 6. This CDR3 spans 16 amino acids. The V gene's germline CDR1 is PRHDT and CDR2 FYEKMQ (reference sequence). The CDR3 spells CASSRGQVYSNQPQHF. The CDR3 DNA reads as TGTGCCAGCAGCCGGGGACAGGTTTATAGCAATCAGCCCCAGCATTTT.

This clonotype was counted a single time. The chain uses TRBV6-5 and TRBJ1-6; no clear D. Between the trimmed V and J ends, which lost 6 bases and 5 bases, there was a span of 14 bases. Looked up from germline, CDR1 is MNHEY and CDR2 is SVGAGI. CDR3 size: 15 residues. The CDR3 region has the DNA TGTGCCAGCAGGGTGACTGGACCAGATAATTCACCCCTCCACTTT. This gives the protein CASRVTGPDNSPLHF.

This chain uses TRBV14 with TRBJ2-5; D tentatively reads TRBD1 or TRBD2 (5 bases each). V lost 6 bases and J lost 2, with 16 bases in between. The CDR3 length is 15 residues. CDR1 and CDR2 from the germline V gene are SGHDN and FVKESK. For the CDR3, the DNA is TGTGCCAGCAGTCATAGACCCTGGGGGCAAGAGACCCAGTACTTC. Protein sequence: CASSHRPWGQETQYF.

The chain combines TRBV5-5 with TRBJ1-4; 7 nucleotides align to TRBD1. Germline CDR1 is SGHKS and CDR2 is YYEKEE (reference sequence). With 2 bases clipped from V and 0 bases from J, the junction kept 10 bases outside the gene matches. The CDR3 runs to 18 residues. DNA for the CDR3: TGTGCCAGCAGCTTCCAGACAGGGCAGAGCGCAACTAATGAAAAACTGTTTTTT. Protein: CASSFQTGQSATNEKLFF.

This clonotype has just one count. J is TRBJ1-1 and V is TRBV5-7, with 7 bases aligning to TRBD1. Being an ORF, TRBV5-7 has a function that is uncertain. After removal of 9 bases from V and 3 bases from J, the junction contained 14 bases not matched to a gene. This CDR3 contains 15 residues. CDR3 DNA sequence: TGTGCCAACCCTAGGGGGGCAGGGGGTTACACTGAAGCTTTCTTT. Residues: CANPRGAGGYTEAFF.